One sample yielded the 28 T cell receptor beta chains listed below, sequenced in a study of T cell responses to AZD1222 COVID-19 vaccine. Only in-frame clones appear in the TCRdb table, and some are missing; sequencing was by immunoSEQ multiplex PCR. The repertoire has 150,000 to 200,000 clones, 85% to 95% of them found once; the top ten carry over 0.8%. The source material was peripheral blood, sampled on day 0 of AZD1222 vaccination. The receptors derive from an adult in good health.

This clone appeared once. CDR3 region: CASSQERGNTEAFF. The CDR3 DNA follows: TGCGCCAGCAGCCAAGAACGGGGGAACACTGAAGCTTTCTTT. This chain uses TRBV4-3 with TRBJ1-1, with D uncertain. Germline V lookup: CDR1 LGHNA, CDR2 YSLEER. The CDR3 contains 14 residues. V was cut by 0 bases and J by 1 base, with 6 bases left in between.

The chain carries TRBV11-3 and TRBJ1-2; 7 bases fit TRBD1. This CDR3 has 18 residues. Looked up from germline, CDR1 is SGHNT and CDR2 is YENEEA. V trimming: 0 bases; J trimming: 2 bases; junction bases outside the gene matches: 12. CDR3 sequence reads: CASSLEFSAEGANYGYTF. The DNA of the CDR3 is TGTGCCAGCAGCTTAGAATTCTCGGCGGAGGGGGCGAACTATGGCTACACCTTC.

The chain has TRBV27 and TRBJ2-3; D perhaps matches TRBD2 (6 bases). V was cut by 6 bases and J by 0 bases, with 10 bases left in between. Germline values: CDR1 MNHEY, CDR2 SMNVEV (reference sequence). The CDR3 is 14 amino acids. CDR3: CASSPGTSTDTQYF. The CDR3 nucleotides are TGTGCCAGCAGCCCGGGGACTAGCACAGATACGCAGTATTTT.

The chain couples TRBV27 to TRBJ1-4, with TRBD1 as a possible D gene (5 bases). CDR1 MNHEY and CDR2 SMNVEV come from the germline V gene (reference sequence). V was pared by 6 bases and J by 7 bases, with 15 bases between. This CDR3 has 14 amino acids. The CDR3 coding sequence is TGTGCCAGCAGGCCATTCGGGGGGTTTGAAAAACTGTTTTTT. Amino acids: CASRPFGGFEKLFF.

The gene calls are TRBV9 and TRBJ2-3, with D hard to call. V lost 0 bases, J lost 0 bases, and 11 bases lay in between. The CDR3 totals 16 residues. Germline-derived CDR1 and CDR2 are SGDLS and YYNGEE. DNA for the CDR3: TGTGCCAGCAGCGTAGTAGCCGTTTCTAGCACAGATACGCAGTATTTT. Amino acids: CASSVVAVSSTDTQYF.

The rearrangement joins TRBV9 to TRBJ2-3, with D possibly called TRBD1 or TRBD2 (6 bases each). Trimming took 0 bases from V and 4 from J, leaving 15 bases between them. Germline loops: CDR1 SGDLS, CDR2 YYNGEE. The CDR3 loop spans 16 amino acids. The CDR3 DNA reads TGTGCCAGCAGCGTAGGAAACACGGGGGCCCCAGATACGCAGTATTTT. It translates to CASSVGNTGAPDTQYF.

V and J are TRBV7-9 and TRBJ1-5, with TRBD1 as a possible D gene (6 bases). In germline, CDR1 is SEHNR, CDR2 FQNEAQ (reference sequence). Deletions cut 1 base from V and 2 bases from J, with 6 bases between. The CDR3 extends over 14 amino acids. CDR3 in amino acids: CASSLDRGNQPQHF. The CDR3 bases are TGTGCCAGCAGCTTAGACAGGGGCAATCAGCCCCAGCATTTT.

This rearrangement joins TRBV20-1 to TRBJ2-3, with D perhaps being TRBD1 or TRBD2 (6 bases each). CDR1 DFQATT and CDR2 SNEGSKA come from the germline V gene (reference sequence). The CDR3 runs to 16 residues. Trimming shortened V by 3 bases and J by 1 base, and 17 bases separated the two germline ends. The CDR3 sequence: CSASQSRGHGTDTQYF. The DNA of the CDR3 is TGCAGTGCTAGTCAATCTCGGGGGCACGGCACAGATACGCAGTATTTT.

This clone has just one count. This sequence joins TRBV7-2 and TRBJ2-7, with a possible D match to TRBD2 (5 bases). The CDR3 is 14 amino acids. Germline-derived CDR1 and CDR2 are SGHTA and FQGNSA. V lost 3 bases to trimming and J lost 2 bases, with 11 bases between them. The CDR3, as DNA: TGTGCCAGCAGCTTTAATCAAGCGGCCTACGAGCAGTACTTC. This sequence encodes CASSFNQAAYEQYF.

The chain employs TRBV18 and TRBJ2-7, with a tentative D call TRBD1 (5 bases). Looked up from germline, CDR1 is KGHSH and CDR2 is LQKENI. The V gene lost 4 bases and the J gene lost 5 bases, with 15 bases spanning the gap. There are 14 residues in the CDR3. The CDR3 sequence: CASSLLQGRHEQYF. For the CDR3, the DNA is TGTGCCAGCTCACTTCTCCAGGGTCGCCACGAGCAGTACTTC.

This sequence joins TRBV11-3 and TRBJ2-3; 7 bases map to TRBD2. Per the germline V gene, CDR1 is SGHNT and CDR2 is YENEEA. CDR3 size: 14 residues. Trimming at V came to 5 bases and at J to 1 base, leaving 3 bases not matched to a gene. The CDR3 spells CASSLAGGTDTQYF. The DNA of the CDR3 is TGTGCCAGCAGCCTGGCGGGGGGCACAGATACGCAGTATTTT.

V is TRBV7-9 and J is TRBJ2-2, with D maybe TRBD2 (5 bases). The germline V gene has CDR1 SEHNR and CDR2 FQNEAQ (reference sequence). V gave up 2 bases and J gave up 6 bases, with 13 bases separating them. CDR3 size: 15 residues. CDR3 coding DNA: TGTGCCAGCAGCTTAACGAAGGACTTATCCGGGGAGCTGTTTTTT. Translation: CASSLTKDLSGELFF.

The chain employs TRBV9 and TRBJ2-5; D remains ambiguous. With 0 bases removed from V and 4 bases from J, the gap between germline ends came to 16 bases. This CDR3 contains 16 residues. Germline CDR1 SGDLS, CDR2 YYNGEE. The CDR3 DNA follows: TGTGCCAGCAGCGTAGGGGGTGGCACTTTTGGAGAGACCCAGTACTTC. It yields the protein CASSVGGGTFGETQYF. The full variable domain, with the rest looked up from reference TRBV9 and TRBJ2-5, is DSGVTQTPKHLITATGQRVTLRCSPRSGDLSVYWYQQSLDQGLQFLIQYYNGEERAKGNILERFSAQQFPDLHSELNLSSLELGDSALYFCASSVGGGTFGETQYFGPGTRLLVL.

The V call is TRBV18, the J call TRBJ1-1; no firm D call. Germline V CDR1 and CDR2: KGHSH, LQKENI. There are 15 residues in the CDR3. V was trimmed by 6 bases and J by 0 bases, leaving 14 bases between them. The CDR3 sequence: CASSAGGVMNTEAFF. CDR3 nucleotide sequence: TGTGCCAGCTCGGCGGGCGGGGTGATGAACACTGAAGCTTTCTTT.

V and J are TRBV5-1 and TRBJ1-1, with D hard to call. CDR3 length equals 13 residues. Germline V gene data show CDR1 as SGHRS and CDR2 as YFSETQ. V lost 0 bases and J lost 0, with 3 bases in between. The CDR3 DNA follows: TGCGCCAGCAGCTTGGTCCTGAACACTGAAGCTTTCTTT. It is translated as CASSLVLNTEAFF.

This clone was seen a single time. V usage is TRBV2 and J usage is TRBJ1-4; 7 bases agree with TRBD1. Trimming removed 4 bases from V and 3 bases from J; junction bases left unmatched: 2. Germline V gives CDR1 SNHLY, CDR2 FYNNEI. This CDR3 region has 14 residues. CDR3: CASSGDSSNEKLFF. CDR3 bases: TGTGCCAGCAGTGGGGACAGCTCTAATGAAAAACTGTTTTTT. Filled out from reference TRBV2 and TRBJ1-4, the complete variable domain reads EPEVTQTPSHQVTQMGQEVILRCVPISNHLYFYWYRQILGQKVEFLVSFYNNEISEKSEIFDDQFSVERPDGSNFTLKIRSTKLEDSAMYFCASSGDSSNEKLFFGSGTQLSVL.

The gene calls are TRBV2 and TRBJ1-1; D uncertain. Germline V gives CDR1 SNHLY, CDR2 FYNNEI. The V end was cut by 7 bases, the J end by 0 bases, with 6 bases between. This CDR3 has 12 amino acids. The chain's CDR3 is CASILMNTEAFF. CDR3 nucleotide sequence: TGTGCCAGCATACTTATGAACACTGAAGCTTTCTTT. The variable domain in full, completed from reference TRBV2 and TRBJ1-1, reads EPEVTQTPSHQVTQMGQEVILRCVPISNHLYFYWYRQILGQKVEFLVSFYNNEISEKSEIFDDQFSVERPDGSNFTLKIRSTKLEDSAMYFCASILMNTEAFFGQGTRLTVV.

This clone was seen just once. The rearrangement links TRBV6-6 to TRBJ2-6; D remains unclear. CDR3 length: 15 amino acids. The germline V and J ends were trimmed by 4 bases and 0 bases, with 7 bases remaining between them. Germline CDR1 is MNHNY and CDR2 is SVGAGI (reference sequence). CDR3 protein: CASSFWGSGANVLTF. As DNA, the CDR3 is TGTGCCAGCAGTTTCTGGGGCTCTGGGGCCAACGTCCTGACTTTC.

The rearrangement uses TRBV15 and TRBJ2-3, with a tentative D call TRBD1 (6 bases). Per germline, CDR1 LNHNV and CDR2 YYDKDF (reference sequence). Trimming removed 3 bases from V and 1 base from J, with 11 bases in between. The CDR3 spans 15 residues. The CDR3 region has the DNA TGTGCCACCAGCAGGGTGGGGGCAGGCACAGATACGCAGTATTTT. Translated, it gives CATSRVGAGTDTQYF. Drawing the rest from reference TRBV15 and TRBJ2-3, the complete variable domain is DAMVIQNPRYQVTQFGKPVTLSCSQTLNHNVMYWYQQKSSQAPKLLFHYYDKDFNNEADTPDNFQSRRPNTSFCFLDIRSPGLGDTAMYLCATSRVGAGTDTQYFGPGTRLTVL.

The chain recombines TRBV6-1 with TRBJ1-6; 8 nucleotides line up with TRBD1. This CDR3 has 15 residues. The trim removed 2 bases at V and 8 bases at J, leaving 5 bases unmatched. Germline V gives CDR1 MNHNS, CDR2 SASEGT. CDR3 sequence: CASSESGTGYSPLHF. The CDR3 coding sequence is TGTGCCAGCAGTGAAAGTGGGACAGGTTATTCACCCCTCCACTTT.

V usage is TRBV6-5 and J usage is TRBJ2-1; 8 nucleotides align to TRBD2. The CDR3 length is 12 residues. From germline, CDR1 is MNHEY and CDR2 SVGAGI. After removal of 7 bases from V and 4 bases from J, the junction contained 0 bases not matched to a gene. The DNA of the CDR3 is TGTGCCAGCACGGGGGGGTACAATGAGCAGTTCTTC. Amino acids: CASTGGYNEQFF.

The chain joins TRBV21-1 to TRBJ2-7; the D call of TRBD2 is as the table states it, not checked on the DNA. TRBV21-1 is designated a pseudogene. The CDR3 has 13 amino acids. CDR3 sequence reads: CASSPVHSYEQYF. In DNA form, the CDR3 reads TGTGCCAGCAGCCCGGTGCACTCCTACGAGCAGTACTTC.

V usage is TRBV6-5 and J usage is TRBJ1-5, with D perhaps TRBD1 (5 bases). CDR3 size: 15 residues. Germline values: CDR1 MNHEY, CDR2 SVGAGI. Trimming pared 6 bases from V and 5 bases from J, leaving 17 bases between. The CDR3 DNA is TGTGCCAGCAGCCGAACCCCAGGGACGGATCAGCCCCAGCATTTT. As protein: CASSRTPGTDQPQHF.

This clone was seen just once. This sequence joins TRBV2 and TRBJ1-1; D unresolved. The CDR3 spans 13 residues. V was trimmed by 7 bases and J by 5 bases, leaving 14 bases between them. CDR1 is SNHLY, CDR2 FYNNEI, per germline. CDR3 in DNA: TGTGCCAGCATAGGTGTCAGTCTGACTGAAGCTTTCTTT. Its protein product is CASIGVSLTEAFF.

CDR3 nucleotide sequence: TGTGCCAGCAGCCTCGACAGGGGAGGGTATGGCTACACCTTC. It yields the protein CASSLDRGGYGYTF. The chain links TRBV14 to TRBJ1-2, with 8 bases aligning to TRBD1. This CDR3 spans 14 amino acids. The J segment lost 5 bases and the V segment lost 4 bases, leaving 6 bases of the junction unmatched. CDR1 SGHDN and CDR2 FVKESK come from the germline V gene.

The V call is TRBV24-1, the J call TRBJ1-2, with a tentative D call TRBD1 (5 bases). CDR3 length: 15 residues. V lost 2 bases and J lost 6, with 15 bases in between. Germline-derived CDR1 and CDR2 are KGHDR and SFDVKD. Here the CDR3 reads CATSDSRELYNGYTF. CDR3 nucleotides: TGTGCCACCAGTGATTCCAGGGAGTTGTATAATGGCTACACCTTC.

V and J are TRBV9 and TRBJ1-2; D not certain. V gave up 1 base and J gave up 9 bases, with 4 bases separating them. Looked up from germline, CDR1 is SGDLS and CDR2 is YYNGEE. The CDR3 spans 10 residues. The DNA for the CDR3 is TGTGCCAGCAGCGTAAATAGCTACACCTTC. This sequence encodes CASSVNSYTF.

The chain employs TRBV5-5 and TRBJ1-2; unclear D gene. V gave up 8 bases and J gave up 4 bases, with 9 bases separating them. The CDR3 runs 11 residues. Germline CDR1 and CDR2: SGHKS and YYEKEE (reference sequence). CDR3 protein: CARVRLYGYTF. Here the CDR3 DNA reads TGTGCCAGGGTAAGACTCTATGGCTACACCTTC.